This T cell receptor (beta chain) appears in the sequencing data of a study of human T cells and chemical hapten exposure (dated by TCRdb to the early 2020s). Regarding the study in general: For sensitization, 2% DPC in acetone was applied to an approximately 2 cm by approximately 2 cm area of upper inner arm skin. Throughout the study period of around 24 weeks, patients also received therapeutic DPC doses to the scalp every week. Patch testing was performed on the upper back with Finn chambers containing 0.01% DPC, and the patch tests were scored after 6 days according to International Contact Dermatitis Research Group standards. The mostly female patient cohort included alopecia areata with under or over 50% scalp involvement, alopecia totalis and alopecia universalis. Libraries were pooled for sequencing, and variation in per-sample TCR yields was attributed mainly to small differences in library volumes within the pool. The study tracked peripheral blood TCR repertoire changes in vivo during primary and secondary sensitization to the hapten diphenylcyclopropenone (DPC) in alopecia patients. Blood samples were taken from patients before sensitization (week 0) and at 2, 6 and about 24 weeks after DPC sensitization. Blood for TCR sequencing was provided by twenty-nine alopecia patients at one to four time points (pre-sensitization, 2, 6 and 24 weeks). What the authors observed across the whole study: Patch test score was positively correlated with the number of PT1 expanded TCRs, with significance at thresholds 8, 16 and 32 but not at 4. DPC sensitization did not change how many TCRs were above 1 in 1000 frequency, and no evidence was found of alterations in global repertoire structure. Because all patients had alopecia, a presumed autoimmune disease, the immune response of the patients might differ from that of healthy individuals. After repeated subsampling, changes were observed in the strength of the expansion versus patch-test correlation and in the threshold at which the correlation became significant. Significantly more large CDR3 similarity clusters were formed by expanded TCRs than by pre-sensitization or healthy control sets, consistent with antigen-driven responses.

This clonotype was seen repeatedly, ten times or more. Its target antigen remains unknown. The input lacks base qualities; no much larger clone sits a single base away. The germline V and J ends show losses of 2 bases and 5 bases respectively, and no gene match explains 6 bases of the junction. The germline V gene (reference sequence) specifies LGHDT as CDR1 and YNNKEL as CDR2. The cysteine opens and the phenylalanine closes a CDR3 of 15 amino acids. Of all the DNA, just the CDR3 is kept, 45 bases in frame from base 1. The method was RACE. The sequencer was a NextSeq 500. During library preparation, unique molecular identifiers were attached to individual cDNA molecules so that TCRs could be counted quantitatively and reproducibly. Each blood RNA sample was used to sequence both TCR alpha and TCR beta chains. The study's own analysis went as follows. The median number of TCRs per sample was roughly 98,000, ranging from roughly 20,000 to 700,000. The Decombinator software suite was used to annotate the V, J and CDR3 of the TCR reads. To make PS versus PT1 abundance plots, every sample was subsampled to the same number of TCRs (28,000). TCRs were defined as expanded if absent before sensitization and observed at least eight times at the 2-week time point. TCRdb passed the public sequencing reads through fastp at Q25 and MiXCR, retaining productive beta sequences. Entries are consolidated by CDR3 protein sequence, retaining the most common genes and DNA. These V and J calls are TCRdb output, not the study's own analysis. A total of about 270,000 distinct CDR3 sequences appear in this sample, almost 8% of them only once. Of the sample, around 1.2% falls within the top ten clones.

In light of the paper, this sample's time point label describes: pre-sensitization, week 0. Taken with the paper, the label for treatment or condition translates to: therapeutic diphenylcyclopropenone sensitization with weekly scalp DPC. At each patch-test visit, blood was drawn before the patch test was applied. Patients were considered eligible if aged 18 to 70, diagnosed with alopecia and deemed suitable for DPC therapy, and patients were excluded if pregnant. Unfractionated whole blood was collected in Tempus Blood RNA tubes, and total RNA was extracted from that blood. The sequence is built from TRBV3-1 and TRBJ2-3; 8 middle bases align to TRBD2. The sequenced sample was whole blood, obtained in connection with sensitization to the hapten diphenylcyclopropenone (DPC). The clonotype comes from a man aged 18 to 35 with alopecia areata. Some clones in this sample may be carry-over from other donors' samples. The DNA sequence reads TGTGCCAGCAGCCAAACCGGGACTAGGAAAGATACGCAGTATTTT. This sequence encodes CASSQTGTRKDTQYF.